This record looks at one T cell receptor beta chain sequence and its context. Its cognate antigen is unknown. A J-beta primer mix and a sample-barcoded 5' primer were used in a second PCR of about 7 to 12 cycles. A template-switch adaptor that had 12 random nucleotides put a tag on each cDNA molecule. TCRdb re-called the 5' RACE reads with MiXCR, one entry per CDR3 protein. This table holds about a million distinct CDR3 sequences, around 48% found once. Trimming removed 6 bases at V and 2 bases at J, with 20 bases between. This CDR3 is 16 amino acids long. Germline loops: CDR1 MNHEY, CDR2 SVGAGI. The data stem from a study of blood T cells in healthy people across ages. General observations from the study: No one knew whether donors had CMV, which possibly confounded expanded clonotype changes.

V and J are TRBV6-5 and TRBJ2-7, with D possibly TRBD1 on 5 matching bases. The clonotype comes from a man younger than 40 in good health. Sequencing was carried out using blood. The CDR3 DNA follows: TGTGCCAGCAGCCCATTCCTGGCCGACAGTACCTACGAGCAGTACTTC. Its protein is CASSPFLADSTYEQYF.